Sequencing of this TCR beta chain was carried out in a study of Ad26.COV2.S vaccination and SARS-CoV-2 variants. Produced via immunoSEQ multiplex PCR; TCRdb's table is partial and in-frame only. The table includes some 640,000 clones, roughly 90% detected once. General study results and limits: TCR breadth and depth analyses may have underestimated total T cell responses. A substantial breadth of spike-specific CD8+ and CD4+ T cell responses after vaccination has been reported.

The sample's treatment: around 19 received Ad26.COV2.S at low or high dose, single or two shots; roughly 5 received placebo; per-sample allocation not given. The investigators took samples on day 63 after the first vaccine or placebo injection. The length of the CDR3 is 14 residues. The germline gives CDR1 SGHTA, CDR2 FQGTGA. V was shortened by 5 bases and J by 1 base, with 11 bases between the two germline ends. In the case of this clone: Its antigen is not identified.

The chain has TRBV7-3 and TRBJ1-1; no reliable D call. This receptor was identified in a person aged 18-65 years who received the Ad26.COV2.S COVID-19 vaccine or a placebo. Here the sequenced sample was peripheral blood, taken in a trial of Ad26.COV2.S vaccine versus placebo. The CDR3 DNA is TGTGCCAGCAGCCCCGGACCGACGAACACTGAAGCTTTCTTT. Amino acids: CASSPGPTNTEAFF. Based on the CDR3 plus reference TRBV7-3 and TRBJ1-1, the full variable domain is GAGVSQTPSNKVTEKGKYVELRCDPISGHTALYWYRQSLGQGPEFLIYFQGTGAADDSGLPNDRFFAVRPEGSVSTLKIQRTERGDSAVYLCASSPGPTNTEAFFGQGTRLTVV.